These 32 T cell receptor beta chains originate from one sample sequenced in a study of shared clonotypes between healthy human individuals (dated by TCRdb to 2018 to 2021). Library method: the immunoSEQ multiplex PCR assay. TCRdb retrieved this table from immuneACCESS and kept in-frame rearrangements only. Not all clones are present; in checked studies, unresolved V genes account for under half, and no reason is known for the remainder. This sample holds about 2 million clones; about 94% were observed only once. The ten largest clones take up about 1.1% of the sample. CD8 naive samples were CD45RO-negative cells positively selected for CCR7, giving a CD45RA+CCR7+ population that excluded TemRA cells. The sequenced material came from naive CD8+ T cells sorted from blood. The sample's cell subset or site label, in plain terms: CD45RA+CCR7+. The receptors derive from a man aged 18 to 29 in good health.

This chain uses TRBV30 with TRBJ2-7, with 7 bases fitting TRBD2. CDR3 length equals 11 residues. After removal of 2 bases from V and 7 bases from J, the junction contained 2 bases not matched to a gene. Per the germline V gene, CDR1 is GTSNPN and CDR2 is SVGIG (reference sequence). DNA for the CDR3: TGTGCCTGGAGTTCACTAGCGGAGCAGTACTTC. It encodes CAWSSLAEQYF.

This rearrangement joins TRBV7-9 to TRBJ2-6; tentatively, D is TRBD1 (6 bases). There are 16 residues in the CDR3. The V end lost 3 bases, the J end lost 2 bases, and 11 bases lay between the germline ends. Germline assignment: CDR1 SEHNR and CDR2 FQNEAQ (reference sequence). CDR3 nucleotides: TGTGCCAGCAGCTTGGGCCAGGGGACTGGGGCCAACGTCCTGACTTTC. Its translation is CASSLGQGTGANVLTF.

CDR3 region: CASEFSGGSHYGYTF. CDR3 DNA sequence: TGTGCCTCGGAGTTCTCCGGGGGTTCCCACTATGGCTACACCTTC. The chain uses TRBV30 and TRBJ1-2, with D perhaps TRBD1 (5 bases). CDR1 is GTSNPN and CDR2 is SVGIG in the germline V gene (reference sequence). V was trimmed by 7 bases and J by 3 bases, leaving 21 bases between them. This CDR3 has 15 amino acids. Full variable domain (remainder filled in from reference TRBV30 and TRBJ1-2): SQTIHQWPATLVQPVGSPLSLECTVEGTSNPNLYWYRQAAGRGLQLLFYSVGIGQISSEVPQNLSASRPQDRQFILSSKKLLLSDSGFYLCASEFSGGSHYGYTFGSGTRLTVV.

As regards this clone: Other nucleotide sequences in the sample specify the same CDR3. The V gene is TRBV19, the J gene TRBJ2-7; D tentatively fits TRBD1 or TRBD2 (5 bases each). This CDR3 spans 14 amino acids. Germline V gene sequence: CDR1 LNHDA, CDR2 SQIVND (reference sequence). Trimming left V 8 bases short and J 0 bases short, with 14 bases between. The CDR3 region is CASSWGRSSYEQYF. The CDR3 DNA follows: TGTGCCAGTTCATGGGGACGGAGCTCCTACGAGCAGTACTTC.

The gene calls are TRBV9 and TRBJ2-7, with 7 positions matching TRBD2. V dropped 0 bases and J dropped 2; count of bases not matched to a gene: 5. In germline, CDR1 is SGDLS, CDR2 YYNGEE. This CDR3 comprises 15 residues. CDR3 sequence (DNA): TGTGCCAGCAGCGTAGAAGCGGGACCTACCTACGAGCAGTACTTC. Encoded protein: CASSVEAGPTYEQYF.

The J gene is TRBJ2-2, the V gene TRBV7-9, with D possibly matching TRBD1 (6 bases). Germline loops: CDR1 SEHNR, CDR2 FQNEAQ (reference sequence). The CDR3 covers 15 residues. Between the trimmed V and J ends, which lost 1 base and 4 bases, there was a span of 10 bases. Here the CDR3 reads CASSLVRTATGELFF. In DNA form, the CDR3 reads TGTGCCAGCAGCTTAGTACGGACAGCCACCGGGGAGCTGTTTTTT.

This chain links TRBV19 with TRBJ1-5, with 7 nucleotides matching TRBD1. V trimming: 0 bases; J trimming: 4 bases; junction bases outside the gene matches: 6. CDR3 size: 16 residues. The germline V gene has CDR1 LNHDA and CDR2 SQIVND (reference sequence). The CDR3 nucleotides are TGTGCCAGTAGTATAGACATCGAGACAGGGAATCAGCCCCAGCATTTT. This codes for CASSIDIETGNQPQHF.

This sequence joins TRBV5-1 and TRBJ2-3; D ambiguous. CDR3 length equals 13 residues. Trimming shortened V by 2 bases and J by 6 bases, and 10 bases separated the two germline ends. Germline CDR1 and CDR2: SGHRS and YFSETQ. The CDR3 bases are TGCGCCAGCAGCTTAGGCAGGTGGGATACGCAGTATTTT. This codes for CASSLGRWDTQYF. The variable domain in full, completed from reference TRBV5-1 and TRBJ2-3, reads KAGVTQTPRYLIKTRGQQVTLSCSPISGHRSVSWYQQTPGQGLQFLFEYFSETQRNKGNFPGRFSGRQFSNSRSEMNVSTLELGDSALYLCASSLGRWDTQYFGPGTRLTVL.

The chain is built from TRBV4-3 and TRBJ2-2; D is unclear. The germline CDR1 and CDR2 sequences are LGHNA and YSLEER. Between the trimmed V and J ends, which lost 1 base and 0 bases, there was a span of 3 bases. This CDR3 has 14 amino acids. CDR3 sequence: CASSQVPNTGELFF. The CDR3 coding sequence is TGCGCCAGCAGCCAAGTCCCGAACACCGGGGAGCTGTTTTTT.

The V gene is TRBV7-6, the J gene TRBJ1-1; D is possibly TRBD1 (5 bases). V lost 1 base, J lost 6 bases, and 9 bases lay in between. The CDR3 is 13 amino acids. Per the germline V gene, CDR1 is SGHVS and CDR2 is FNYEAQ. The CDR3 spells CASSLGGWAEAFF. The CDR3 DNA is TGTGCCAGCAGCTTAGGGGGCTGGGCTGAAGCTTTCTTT.

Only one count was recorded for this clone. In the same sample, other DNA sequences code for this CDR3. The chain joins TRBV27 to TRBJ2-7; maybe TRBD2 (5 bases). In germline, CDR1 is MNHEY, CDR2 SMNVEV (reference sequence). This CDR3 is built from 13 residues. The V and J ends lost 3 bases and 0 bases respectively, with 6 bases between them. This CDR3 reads CASSFRGSYEQYF. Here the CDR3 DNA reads TGTGCCAGCAGTTTTCGGGGCTCCTACGAGCAGTACTTC.

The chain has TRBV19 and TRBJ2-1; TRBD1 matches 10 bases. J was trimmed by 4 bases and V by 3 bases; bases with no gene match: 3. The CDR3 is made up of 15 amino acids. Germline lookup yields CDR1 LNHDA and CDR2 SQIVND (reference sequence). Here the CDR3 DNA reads TGTGCCAGTAGTATGACAGGGGGCGGGTACAATGAGCAGTTCTTC. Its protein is CASSMTGGGYNEQFF.

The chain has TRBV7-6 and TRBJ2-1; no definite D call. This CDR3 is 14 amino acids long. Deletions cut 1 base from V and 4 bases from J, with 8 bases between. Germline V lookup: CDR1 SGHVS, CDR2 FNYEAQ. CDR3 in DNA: TGTGCCAGCAGCTTAGAAGGCCCTTACAATGAGCAGTTCTTC. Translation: CASSLEGPYNEQFF.

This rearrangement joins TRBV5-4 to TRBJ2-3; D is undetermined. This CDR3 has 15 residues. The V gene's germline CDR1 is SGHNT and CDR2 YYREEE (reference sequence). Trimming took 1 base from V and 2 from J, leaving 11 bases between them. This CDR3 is CASSLSGSLTDTQYF. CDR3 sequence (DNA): TGTGCCAGCAGCTTGTCGGGCAGTCTCACAGATACGCAGTATTTT.

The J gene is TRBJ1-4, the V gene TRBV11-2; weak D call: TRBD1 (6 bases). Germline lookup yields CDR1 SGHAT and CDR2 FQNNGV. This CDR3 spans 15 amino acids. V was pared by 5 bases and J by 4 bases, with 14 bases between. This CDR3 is CASSPQGNFNEKLFF. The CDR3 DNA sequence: TGTGCCAGCAGCCCACAGGGAAACTTTAATGAAAAACTGTTTTTT.

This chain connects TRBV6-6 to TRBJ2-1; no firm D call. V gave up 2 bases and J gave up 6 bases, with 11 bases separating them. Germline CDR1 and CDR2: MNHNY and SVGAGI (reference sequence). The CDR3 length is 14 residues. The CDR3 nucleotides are TGTGCCAGCAGTTACACCTCAAGTGGCAATGAGCAGTTCTTC. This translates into CASSYTSSGNEQFF.

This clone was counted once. The CDR3 coding sequence is TGTGCCAGCAGCCCGGGGGACAGTAGCAATCAGCCCCAGCATTTT. It is translated as CASSPGDSSNQPQHF. This chain connects TRBV9 to TRBJ1-5; 7 bases line up with TRBD1. V lost 4 bases, J lost 0 bases, and 4 bases stayed unmatched. Germline V lookup: CDR1 SGDLS, CDR2 YYNGEE. The CDR3 has 15 amino acids.

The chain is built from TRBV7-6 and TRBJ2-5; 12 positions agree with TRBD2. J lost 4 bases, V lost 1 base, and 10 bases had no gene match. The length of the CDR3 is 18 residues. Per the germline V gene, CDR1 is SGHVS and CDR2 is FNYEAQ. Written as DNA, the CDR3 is TGTGCCAGCAGCTTAGAAGTGACTAGCGGGAGTTGGGGAGAGACCCAGTACTTC. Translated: CASSLEVTSGSWGETQYF.

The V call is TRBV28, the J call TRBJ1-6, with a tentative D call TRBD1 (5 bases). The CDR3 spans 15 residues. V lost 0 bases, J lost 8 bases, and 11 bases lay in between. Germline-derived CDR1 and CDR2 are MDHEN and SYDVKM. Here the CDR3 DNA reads TGTGCCAGCAGTTTATGGGGGGAGTCGGATTCACCCCTCCACTTT. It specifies CASSLWGESDSPLHF.

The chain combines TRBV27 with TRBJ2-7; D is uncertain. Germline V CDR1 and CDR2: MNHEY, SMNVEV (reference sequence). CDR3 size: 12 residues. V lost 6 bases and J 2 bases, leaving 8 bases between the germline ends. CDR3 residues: CASRGPAYEQYF. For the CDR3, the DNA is TGTGCCAGCAGAGGACCAGCCTACGAGCAGTACTTC.

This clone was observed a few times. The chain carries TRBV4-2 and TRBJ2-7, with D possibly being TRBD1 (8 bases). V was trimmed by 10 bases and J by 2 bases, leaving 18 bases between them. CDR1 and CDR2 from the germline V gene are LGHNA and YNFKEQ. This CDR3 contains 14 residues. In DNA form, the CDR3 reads TGTGCCACCTCGACAGGGGAGGGGGCCTACGAGCAGTACTTC. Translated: CATSTGEGAYEQYF.

In DNA, the CDR3 is TGTGCCAGCAGCTCCCCGAGGTCTAGCGGGAGTGGCCATGAGCAGTTCTTC. This gives the protein CASSSPRSSGSGHEQFF. V usage is TRBV7-8 and J usage is TRBJ2-1, with 10 bases matching TRBD2. Germline CDR1 is SGHVS and CDR2 is FQNEAQ. The CDR3 runs 17 residues. Unmatched junction bases numbered 14, after V lost 4 bases and J lost 8 bases.

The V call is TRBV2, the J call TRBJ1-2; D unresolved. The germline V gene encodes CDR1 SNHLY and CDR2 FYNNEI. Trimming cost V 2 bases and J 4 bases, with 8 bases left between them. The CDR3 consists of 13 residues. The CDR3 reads CASSEYTAYGYTF. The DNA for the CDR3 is TGTGCCAGCAGTGAATATACGGCCTATGGCTACACCTTC.

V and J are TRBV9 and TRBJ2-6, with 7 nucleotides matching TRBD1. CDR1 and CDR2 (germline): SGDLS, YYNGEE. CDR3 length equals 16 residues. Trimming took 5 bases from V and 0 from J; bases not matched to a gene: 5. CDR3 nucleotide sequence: TGTGCCAGCAGTAACAGGGGCAACTCTGGGGCCAACGTCCTGACTTTC. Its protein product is CASSNRGNSGANVLTF.

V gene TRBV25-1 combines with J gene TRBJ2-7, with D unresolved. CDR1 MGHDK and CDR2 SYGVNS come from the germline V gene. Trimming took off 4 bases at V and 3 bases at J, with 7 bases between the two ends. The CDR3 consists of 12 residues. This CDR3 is CASSGQYYEQYF. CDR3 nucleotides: TGTGCCAGCAGTGGGCAGTACTACGAGCAGTACTTC.

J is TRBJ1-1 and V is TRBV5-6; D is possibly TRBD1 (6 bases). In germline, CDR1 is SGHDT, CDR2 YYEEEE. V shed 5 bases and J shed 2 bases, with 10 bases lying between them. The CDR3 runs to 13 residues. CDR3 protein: CASRIGGNTEAFF. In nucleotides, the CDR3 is TGTGCCAGCAGAATCGGGGGCAACACTGAAGCTTTCTTT.

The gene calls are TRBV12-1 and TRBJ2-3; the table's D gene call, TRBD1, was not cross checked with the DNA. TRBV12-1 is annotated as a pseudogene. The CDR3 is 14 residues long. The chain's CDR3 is CANLSIGAADTQYF. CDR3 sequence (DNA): TGTGCCAATCTGAGCATTGGGGCCGCAGATACGCAGTATTTT.

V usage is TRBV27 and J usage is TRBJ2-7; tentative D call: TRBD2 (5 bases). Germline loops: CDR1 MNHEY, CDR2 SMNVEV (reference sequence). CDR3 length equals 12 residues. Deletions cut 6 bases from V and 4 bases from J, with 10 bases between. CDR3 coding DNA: TGTGCCAGCAGAGAAGGGAGTTACGAGCAGTACTTC. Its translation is CASREGSYEQYF.

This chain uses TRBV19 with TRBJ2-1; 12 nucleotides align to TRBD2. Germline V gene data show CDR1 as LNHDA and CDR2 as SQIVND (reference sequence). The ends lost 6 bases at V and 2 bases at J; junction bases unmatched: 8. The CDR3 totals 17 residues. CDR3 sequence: CASSSRLAGVAYNEQFF. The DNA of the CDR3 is TGTGCCAGTAGCTCCAGACTAGCGGGAGTTGCCTACAATGAGCAGTTCTTC. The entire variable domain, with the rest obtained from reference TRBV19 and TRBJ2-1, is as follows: DGGITQSPKYLFRKEGQNVTLSCEQNLNHDAMYWYRQDPGQGLRLIYYSQIVNDFQKGDIAEGYSVSREKKESFPLTVTSAQKNPTAFYLCASSSRLAGVAYNEQFFGPGTRLTVL.

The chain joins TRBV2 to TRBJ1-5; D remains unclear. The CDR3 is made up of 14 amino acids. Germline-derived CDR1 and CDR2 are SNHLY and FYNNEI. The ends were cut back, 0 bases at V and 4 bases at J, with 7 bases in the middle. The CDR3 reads CASSEAEVNQPQHF. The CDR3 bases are TGTGCCAGCAGTGAAGCCGAGGTGAATCAGCCCCAGCATTTT.

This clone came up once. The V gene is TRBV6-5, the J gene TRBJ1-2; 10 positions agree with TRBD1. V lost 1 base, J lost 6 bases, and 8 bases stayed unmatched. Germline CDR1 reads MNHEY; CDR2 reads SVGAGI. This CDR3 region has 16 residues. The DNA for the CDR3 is TGTGCCAGCAGTTACTTCCGGACAGGGGGTAAAAATGGCTACACCTTC. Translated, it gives CASSYFRTGGKNGYTF.

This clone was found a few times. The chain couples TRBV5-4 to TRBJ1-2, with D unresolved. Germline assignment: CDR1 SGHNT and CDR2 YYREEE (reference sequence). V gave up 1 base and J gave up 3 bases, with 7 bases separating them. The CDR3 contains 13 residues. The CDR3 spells CASSLSSDYGYTF. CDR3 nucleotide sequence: TGTGCCAGCAGCTTGTCGTCCGACTATGGCTACACCTTC.